This T cell receptor (beta chain) emerged from a study of T cell changes during pregnancy in multiple sclerosis. The CDR3 has 16 residues. Trimming took 2 bases from V and 6 from J, leaving 17 bases between them. CDR1 and CDR2 (germline): MNHGY, SAAAGT. Produced via immunoSEQ multiplex PCR; TCRdb's table is partial and in-frame only. The profile shows approximately 66,000 clones, around 90% of them singletons. This TCR was recovered from a female donor with multiple sclerosis, enrolled in a pregnancy study. The chain carries TRBV6-8 and TRBJ1-5; possible D gene TRBD1, 6 bases. Sequenced here: CD8+ T cells from peripheral blood mononuclear cells, sampled before pregnancy. CDR3 DNA sequence: TGTGCCAGCAGTTACAGATCCCAGGGAGGGGGTCAGCCCCAGCATTTT. This encodes CASSYRSQGGGQPQHF.